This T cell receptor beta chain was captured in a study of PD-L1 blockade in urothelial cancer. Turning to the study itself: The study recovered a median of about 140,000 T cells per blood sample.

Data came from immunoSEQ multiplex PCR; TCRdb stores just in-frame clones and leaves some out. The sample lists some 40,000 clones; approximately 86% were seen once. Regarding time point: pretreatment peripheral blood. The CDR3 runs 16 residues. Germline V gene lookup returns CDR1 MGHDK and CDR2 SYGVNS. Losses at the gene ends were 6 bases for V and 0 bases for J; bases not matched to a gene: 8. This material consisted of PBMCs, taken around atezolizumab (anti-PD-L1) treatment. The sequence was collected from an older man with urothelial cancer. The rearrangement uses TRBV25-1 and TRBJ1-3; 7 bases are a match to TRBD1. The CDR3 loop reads CASRRGGDSSGNTIYF. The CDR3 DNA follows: TGTGCCAGCAGGCGGGGGGGGGACAGCTCTGGAAACACCATATATTTT.